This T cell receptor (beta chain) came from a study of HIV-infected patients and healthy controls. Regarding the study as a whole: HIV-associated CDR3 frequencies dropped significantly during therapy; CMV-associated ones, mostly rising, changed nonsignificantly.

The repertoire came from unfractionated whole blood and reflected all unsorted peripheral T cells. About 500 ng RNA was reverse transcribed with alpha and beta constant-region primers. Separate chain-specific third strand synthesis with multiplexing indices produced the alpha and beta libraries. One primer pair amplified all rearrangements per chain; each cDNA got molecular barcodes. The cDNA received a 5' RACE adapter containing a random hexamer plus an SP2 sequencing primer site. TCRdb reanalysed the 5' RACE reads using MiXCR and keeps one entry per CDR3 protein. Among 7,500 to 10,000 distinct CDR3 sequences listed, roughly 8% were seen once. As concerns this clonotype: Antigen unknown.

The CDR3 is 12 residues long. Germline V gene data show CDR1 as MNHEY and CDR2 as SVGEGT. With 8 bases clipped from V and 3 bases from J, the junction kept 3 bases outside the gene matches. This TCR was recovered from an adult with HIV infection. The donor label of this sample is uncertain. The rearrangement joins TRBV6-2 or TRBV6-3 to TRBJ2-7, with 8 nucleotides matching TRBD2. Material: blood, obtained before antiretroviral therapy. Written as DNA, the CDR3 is TGTGCCAGCGACGGGGGGGGCTACGAGCAGTACTTC. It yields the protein CASDGGGYEQYF.